This T cell receptor beta chain was identified in a study of metastatic and nonmetastatic thyroid tumors. For the study at large: For malignant and benign thyroid patients, tumor or nodule tissue and blood were the sources whose repertoires were compared.

Germline-derived CDR1 and CDR2 are GTSNPN and SVGIG (reference sequence). CDR3 size: 13 residues. V was shortened by 0 bases and J by 10 bases, with 15 bases between the two germline ends. The table lists this clone with a few counts. What it binds is unknown. Per the authors' pipeline: Clinicopathological groups of papillary thyroid cancer showed CDR3 differences that were used to build a distant-metastasis classifier. MiXCR was used by TCRdb to re-call the PCR reads. TCRdb, rather than the study authors, made the V and J calls. The data contain more than 15,000 clones, roughly a quarter of them singletons. Study outcomes and limitations: Versus benign nodules, malignant thyroid tumors reportedly had significantly higher TCR beta diversity, in blood and tumor.

Thyroid surgery was performed in patients who had received no treatment beforehand. The chain recombines TRBV30 with TRBJ1-2; no reliable D call. Material: blood. This clonotype originated in a male donor with papillary thyroid cancer or a benign thyroid nodule (not recorded which). Some clones in this sample may be carry-over from other donors' samples. The CDR3 loop reads CAWSVRSETDYTF. In nucleotides, the CDR3 is TGTGCCTGGAGTGTACGATCAGAAACGGACTACACCTTC.